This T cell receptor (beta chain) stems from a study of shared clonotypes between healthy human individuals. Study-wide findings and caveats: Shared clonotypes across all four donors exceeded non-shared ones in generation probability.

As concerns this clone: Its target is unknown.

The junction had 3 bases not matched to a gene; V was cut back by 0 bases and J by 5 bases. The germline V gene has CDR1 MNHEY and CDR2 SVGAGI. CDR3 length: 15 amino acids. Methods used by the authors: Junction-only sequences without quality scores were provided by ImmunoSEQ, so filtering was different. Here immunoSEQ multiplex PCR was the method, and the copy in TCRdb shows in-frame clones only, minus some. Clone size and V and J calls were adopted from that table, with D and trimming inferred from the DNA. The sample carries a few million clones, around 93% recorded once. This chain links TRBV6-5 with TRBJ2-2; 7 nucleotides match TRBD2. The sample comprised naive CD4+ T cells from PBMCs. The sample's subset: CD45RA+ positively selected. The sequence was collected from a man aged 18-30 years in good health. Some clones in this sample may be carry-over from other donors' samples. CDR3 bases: TGTGCCAGCAGTTACTCGGGGCGGGAGACCGGGGAGCTGTTTTTT. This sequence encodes CASSYSGRETGELFF.